The clone carrying this T cell receptor beta chain was recorded a few times. Its specificity is unknown. The sample is drawn from a study of identical twins. Study-level points and caveats: Cord blood beta clonotypes present at high abundance carried fewer insertions; no such pattern appeared in memory repertoires. Cross-sectional statistics, not tracking of the same donors, supported the conclusions.

Unique molecular identifiers were present on the cDNA, and a universal primer site came from template switching. TCRdb ran MiXCR on the 5' RACE reads and lists one entry per CDR3 protein. This sample yields hundreds of thousands of distinct CDR3 sequences, of which about 8.1% are seen a single time; over 2% belongs to the top ten. The same sample was also used in a study of yellow fever vaccine responses in identical twins.

This receptor was obtained from a woman younger than 30 in good health. The specimen sequenced was memory (CD45RO+) T cells sorted from blood.

The CDR3 sequence is CASSRRSNAGNTIYF. DNA of the CDR3: TGTGCCAGCAGCCGTAGAAGTAATGCTGGAAACACCATATATTTT. The chain recombines TRBV6-1 with TRBJ1-3; D call uncertain. CDR1 is MNHNS and CDR2 is SASEGT in the germline V gene. The CDR3 is 15 amino acids. The V end lost 6 bases, the J end lost 2 bases, and 14 bases lay between the germline ends.